This T cell receptor (beta chain) appears in the sequencing data of a study of cytomegalovirus exposure and HLA in healthy donors. The PCR made use of 60 Vbeta and 13 Jbeta primers. This table comes from immunoSEQ multiplex PCR, and its TCRdb copy is limited to in-frame clones, with some not included. The table has around 120,000 clones, over 60% seen once; the top ten hold just over 1%. Germline V gene data show CDR1 as SNHLY and CDR2 as FYNNEI. The V end lost 11 bases, the J end lost 6 bases, and 14 bases lay between the germline ends. This CDR3 contains 12 residues. This chain joins TRBV2 and TRBJ2-1; perhaps TRBD2 as D (5 bases). This receptor was taken from a human donor in good health. The sequencing input was PBMCs. CDR3 sequence reads: CAASKEGNEQFF. The DNA of the CDR3 is TGTGCCGCATCCAAAGAGGGCAATGAGCAGTTCTTC.